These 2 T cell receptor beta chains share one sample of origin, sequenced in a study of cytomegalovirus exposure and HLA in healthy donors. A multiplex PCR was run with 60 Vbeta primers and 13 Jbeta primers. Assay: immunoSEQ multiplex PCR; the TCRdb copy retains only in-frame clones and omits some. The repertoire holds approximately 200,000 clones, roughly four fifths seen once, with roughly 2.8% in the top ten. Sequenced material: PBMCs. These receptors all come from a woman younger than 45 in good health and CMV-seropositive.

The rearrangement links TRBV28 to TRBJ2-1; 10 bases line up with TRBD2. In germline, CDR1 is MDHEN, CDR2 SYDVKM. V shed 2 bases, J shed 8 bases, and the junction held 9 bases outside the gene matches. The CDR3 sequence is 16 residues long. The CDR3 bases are TGTGCCAGCAGTTTACCCATAGCGGGGGGCAGGGATGAGCAGTTCTTC. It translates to CASSLPIAGGRDEQFF.

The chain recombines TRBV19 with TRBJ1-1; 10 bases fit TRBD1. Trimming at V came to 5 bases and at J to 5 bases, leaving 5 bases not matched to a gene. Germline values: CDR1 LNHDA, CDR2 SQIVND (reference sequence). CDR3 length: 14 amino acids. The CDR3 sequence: CASSPGTGETEAFF. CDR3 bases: TGTGCCAGTAGTCCTGGGACAGGGGAGACTGAAGCTTTCTTT. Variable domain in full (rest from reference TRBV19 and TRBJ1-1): DGGITQSPKYLFRKEGQNVTLSCEQNLNHDAMYWYRQDPGQGLRLIYYSQIVNDFQKGDIAEGYSVSREKKESFPLTVTSAQKNPTAFYLCASSPGTGETEAFFGQGTRLTVV.